This T cell receptor beta chain was recovered during a study of T cell responses to AZD1222 COVID-19 vaccine. Produced via immunoSEQ multiplex PCR; TCRdb's table is partial and in-frame only. This sample has approximately 160,000 clones, with 92% found just once. The study, taken as a whole, reports: CD4 TCRs covered the whole spike, strongest at regions 160-218 and 743-854.

The V end was cut by 1 base, the J end by 5 bases, with 9 bases between. From germline, CDR1 is SGHRS and CDR2 YFSETQ. The CDR3 is 13 amino acids. As concerns this clone: Antigen unknown.

The source is an adult who received the AZD1222 COVID-19 vaccine. Sequences were derived from peripheral blood, sampled 28 days after the second AZD1222 dose. The V gene is TRBV5-1, the J gene TRBJ1-1; the D is unclear. The CDR3 region has the DNA TGCGCCAGCAGCTTGAATCAAGGGACTGAAGCTTTCTTT. It is translated as CASSLNQGTEAFF. Using reference TRBV5-1 and TRBJ1-1 for the parts outside the CDR3, the full variable domain is KAGVTQTPRYLIKTRGQQVTLSCSPISGHRSVSWYQQTPGQGLQFLFEYFSETQRNKGNFPGRFSGRQFSNSRSEMNVSTLELGDSALYLCASSLNQGTEAFFGQGTRLTVV.